This entry features one T cell receptor beta chain sequence. This entry belongs to a study of blood T cell repertoires in COVID-19. How the authors handled the data: Researchers report that nucleated cell counts were estimated from reference gene primer amplification. The assay was immunoSEQ multiplex PCR, and TCRdb's table has in-frame clones only and misses some. That table furnishes V, J and clone size, whereas the DNA furnished D and trimming. The sample lists 200,000 or so clones, around 90% seen once, with 7% to 9% in the top ten. The V gene end was trimmed by 3 bases and the J gene end by 3 bases; junction bases not matched to a gene: 11. CDR1 is SGHKS, CDR2 YYEKEE, per germline (reference sequence). This CDR3 region has 17 residues. Individuals aged roughly 18 to 100 years were recruited from about two dozen US areas.

This rearrangement joins TRBV5-5 to TRBJ2-3, with 9 bases aligning to TRBD2. Sequencing used PBMCs or T cells enriched from blood (not recorded which). The source of this sequence is a man aged 30-40 years in a cohort exposed to, infected with or recovered from COVID-19 (not recorded which). This CDR3 reads CASSSPHLSGSTDTQYF. Written as DNA, the CDR3 is TGTGCCAGCAGCTCCCCCCACCTTAGCGGGAGTACAGATACGCAGTATTTT.